These 26 T cell receptor beta chains share one sample of origin, sequenced in a study of T cell repertoires in cytomegalovirus infection. For these TCRs, the target antigens are not known. In TCRdb, the reads were re-called with MiXCR into one record per CDR3 protein. The table lists roughly 800,000 distinct CDR3 sequences, 25% to 35% of them singletons. The material was cultured CD8+ T cells from PBMCs, obtained from culture after CMV antigen stimulation. The source is a human donor in good health (CMV status not recorded). Some clones in this sample may be carry-over from other donors' samples.

This chain connects TRBV6-2 or TRBV6-3 to TRBJ2-7; D not resolved. V gave up 7 bases and J gave up 0 bases, with 13 bases separating them. The CDR3 consists of 14 residues. CDR1 MNHEY and CDR2 SVGEGT come from the germline V gene. The CDR3 loop reads CASTARRSSYEQYV. CDR3 nucleotide sequence: TGTGCCAGCACCGCGCGTAGGAGCTCCTACGAGCAGTACGTC.

The chain employs TRBV24-1 and TRBJ2-2, with D maybe TRBD1 (6 bases). From germline, CDR1 is KGHDR and CDR2 SFDVKD. The CDR3 covers 16 residues. The V end lost 2 bases, the J end lost 3 bases, and 12 bases lay between the germline ends. The CDR3 nucleotides are TGTGCCACCAGTGATTCAATGGGACATCACACCGGGGAGCTGTTTTTT. This encodes CATSDSMGHHTGELFF.

This chain joins TRBV6-2 or TRBV6-3 and TRBJ1-6, with D hard to call. CDR1 MNHEY and CDR2 SVGEGT come from the germline V gene. The CDR3 is made up of 14 amino acids. The germline V and J ends were trimmed by 6 bases and 10 bases, with 16 bases remaining between them. As DNA, the CDR3 is TGTGCCAGCAGCCTCCAGGTGGGGATGTCACCCCTCCACTTT. The encoded protein is CASSLQVGMSPLHF.

V gene TRBV11-3 combines with J gene TRBJ2-5, with D possibly TRBD1 on 5 matching bases. Trimming took 6 bases from V and 1 from J, leaving 9 bases between them. This CDR3 spans 13 amino acids. Germline lookup yields CDR1 SGHNT and CDR2 YENEEA. The CDR3 here is CASRADSQETQYF. The CDR3 nucleotides are TGTGCCAGCAGAGCTGACAGCCAAGAGACCCAGTACTTC.

This clonotype was recorded a few times. V and J are TRBV20-1 and TRBJ2-7; no clear D gene. The ends were cut back, 0 bases at V and 3 bases at J, with 9 bases in the middle. Per germline, CDR1 DFQATT and CDR2 SNEGSKA (reference sequence). The CDR3 is made up of 13 amino acids. This chain's CDR3 is CSAREKGYYEQYV. DNA for the CDR3: TGCAGTGCTAGAGAGAAAGGTTACTACGAGCAGTACGTC.

The chain recombines TRBV20-1 with TRBJ1-2; the D is unclear. V was cut by 3 bases and J by 8 bases, with 22 bases left in between. CDR3 length: 15 amino acids. Germline V gives CDR1 DFQATT, CDR2 SNEGSKA (reference sequence). CDR3 DNA sequence: TGCAGTGCTAGGTCGAGAGCCGGGTTTTTCTCCGGCTACACCTTC. Encoded protein: CSARSRAGFFSGYTF.

The chain recombines TRBV7-2 with TRBJ2-7; D call uncertain. The CDR3 extends over 16 amino acids. CDR1 SGHTA and CDR2 FQGNSA come from the germline V gene. V lost 1 base and J lost 4, with 17 bases in between. CDR3 sequence reads: CASSLVGSDTYYEQYF. In DNA, the CDR3 is TGTGCCAGCAGCTTAGTTGGGTCTGACACCTATTACGAGCAGTACTTC.

This clonotype was seen only a few times. The rearrangement links TRBV7-9 to TRBJ2-5; D is perhaps TRBD1 or TRBD2 (5 bases each). Trimming cost V 4 bases and J 5 bases, with 14 bases left between them. The CDR3 consists of 14 residues. Germline V gene data show CDR1 as SEHNR and CDR2 as FQNEAQ (reference sequence). CDR3 coding DNA: TGTGCCAGCAGCTGGTCGGGGCTAAGGGAGACCCAGTACTTC. Its protein product is CASSWSGLRETQYF.

The chain recombines TRBV27 with TRBJ1-1, with TRBD1 matching 10 bases. The CDR3 extends over 14 amino acids. Germline V gene lookup returns CDR1 MNHEY and CDR2 SMNVEV (reference sequence). The V and J ends lost 3 bases and 7 bases, in that order; junction bases with no gene match: 5. The CDR3 sequence: CASSFGTGEVEAFF. The CDR3 DNA follows: TGTGCCAGCAGTTTCGGGACAGGGGAAGTTGAAGCTTTCTTT.

The chain recombines TRBV28 with TRBJ2-3; the D gene is possibly TRBD2 (7 bases). V was trimmed by 11 bases and J by 0 bases, leaving 15 bases between them. The CDR3 runs 14 residues. Germline V CDR1 and CDR2: MDHEN, SYDVKM. The CDR3 region is CAALRGGSTDTQYF. The CDR3 DNA follows: TGTGCCGCCCTGAGGGGGGGAAGCACAGATACGCAGTATTTT.

This rearrangement joins TRBV29-1 to TRBJ2-3; 10 bases are shared with TRBD2. V dropped 1 base and J dropped 1; count of bases not matched to a gene: 5. The germline V gene encodes CDR1 SQVTM and CDR2 ANQGSEA. The CDR3 runs 16 residues. This CDR3 reads CSVEGSSGGRTDTQYF. Here the CDR3 DNA reads TGCAGCGTTGAAGGGTCTAGCGGGGGCCGCACAGATACGCAGTATTTT.

The chain recombines TRBV11-2 with TRBJ2-7, with D possibly TRBD2 on 7 matching bases. The germline V gene has CDR1 SGHAT and CDR2 FQNNGV. This CDR3 is built from 15 residues. The V and J ends lost 5 bases and 4 bases respectively, with 18 bases between them. CDR3 in DNA: TGTGCCAGCAGCAAGACCCCAGCGGGGACATACGAGCAGTACTTC. Its protein product is CASSKTPAGTYEQYF.

The V and J genes are TRBV27 and TRBJ2-3, with TRBD2 matching 8 bases. Per the germline V gene, CDR1 is MNHEY and CDR2 is SMNVEV (reference sequence). Trimming took 3 bases from V and 6 from J; bases not matched to a gene: 8. This CDR3 region has 15 residues. The CDR3 loop is CASSLTGTRGDTQYF. DNA for the CDR3: TGTGCCAGCAGTTTGACCGGGACTAGAGGTGATACGCAGTATTTT.

Only a few counts were recorded for this clonotype. The CDR3 DNA is TGTGCCAGCAGCCAAGGACGCAATCGACTTGTTACGCAGTATTTT. Residues: CASSQGRNRLVTQYF. The rearrangement links TRBV7-9 to TRBJ2-3; D ambiguous. Germline V gene sequence: CDR1 SEHNR, CDR2 FQNEAQ (reference sequence). CDR3 length: 15 residues. The V end was cut by 5 bases, the J end by 8 bases, with 20 bases between. The full variable domain, its missing parts supplied by reference TRBV7-9 and TRBJ2-3, is DTGVSQNPRHKITKRGQNVTFRCDPISEHNRLYWYRQTLGQGPEFLTYFQNEAQLEKSRLLSDRFSAERPKGSFSTLEIQRTEQGDSAMYLCASSQGRNRLVTQYFGPGTRLTVL.

The rearrangement joins TRBV7-2 to TRBJ2-1; D is perhaps TRBD2 (5 bases). V shed 2 bases and J shed 3 bases, with 17 bases lying between them. The CDR3 covers 17 residues. From germline, CDR1 is SGHTA and CDR2 FQGNSA. As DNA, the CDR3 is TGTGCCAGCAGCTTATACCCGGACTCCAGAGGCTACAATGAGCAGTTCTTC. Translating gives CASSLYPDSRGYNEQFF.

This rearrangement joins TRBV2 to TRBJ2-7; 7 nucleotides match TRBD1. Germline loops: CDR1 SNHLY, CDR2 FYNNEI. V trimming: 8 bases; J trimming: 2 bases; junction bases outside the gene matches: 9. CDR3 size: 14 residues. CDR3 DNA: TGTGCCAGCTCCCCGTGGACAGGAACCTACGAGCAGTACTTC. Amino acid sequence: CASSPWTGTYEQYF.

This clonotype occurred a few times. The genes are TRBV9 and TRBJ2-1; maybe TRBD1 (6 bases). The CDR3 is 15 amino acids. With 2 bases removed from V and 7 bases from J, the gap between germline ends came to 16 bases. From germline, CDR1 is SGDLS and CDR2 YYNGEE. The CDR3 spells CASSVQGTPLNEQFF. The CDR3 DNA sequence: TGTGCCAGCAGCGTGCAGGGGACCCCGCTTAATGAGCAGTTCTTC.

V gene TRBV28 combines with J gene TRBJ1-6; weak D call: TRBD1 (6 bases). Germline V gene data show CDR1 as MDHEN and CDR2 as SYDVKM. The CDR3 contains 12 residues. The V end lost 3 bases, the J end lost 13 bases, and 10 bases lay between the germline ends. This chain's CDR3 is CASSFYRVPLHF. As DNA, the CDR3 is TGTGCCAGCAGTTTCTACAGGGTCCCCCTCCACTTT. The full variable domain, completed using reference TRBV28 and TRBJ1-6, is DVKVTQSSRYLVKRTGEKVFLECVQDMDHENMFWYRQDPGLGLRLIYFSYDVKMKEKGDIPEGYSVSREKKERFSLILESASTNQTSMYLCASSFYRVPLHFGNGTRLTVT.

This clonotype was seen a single time. The chain has TRBV4-1 and TRBJ2-6, with D unresolved. Germline CDR1 and CDR2: MGHRA and YSYEKL. Between the trimmed V and J ends, which lost 1 base and 3 bases, there was a span of 4 bases. The CDR3 sequence is 14 residues long. As DNA, the CDR3 is TGCGCCAGCAGCCAAGTTGATGGGGCCAACGTCCTGACTTTC. Protein sequence: CASSQVDGANVLTF.

This clonotype was counted at least ten times. The chain is built from TRBV7-9 and TRBJ2-7, with 9 bases fitting TRBD1. CDR3 size: 15 residues. J lost 2 bases, V lost 6 bases, and 8 bases had no gene match. In germline, CDR1 is SEHNR, CDR2 FQNEAQ (reference sequence). CDR3 DNA: TGTGCCAGCAGTCTCGGGACAGGGAATCCCTACGAGCAGTACGTC. Protein sequence: CASSLGTGNPYEQYV.

The V and J genes are TRBV6-6 and TRBJ2-7; 16 nucleotides match TRBD2. The ends lost 6 bases at V and 3 bases at J; junction bases unmatched: 8. Per the germline V gene, CDR1 is MNHNY and CDR2 is SVGAGI (reference sequence). The CDR3 spans 17 residues. The CDR3 bases are TGTGCCAGCAGACCGGGACTAGCGGGGGGGCCTATCTACGAGCAGTACTTC. Protein sequence: CASRPGLAGGPIYEQYF.

The V call is TRBV7-9, the J call TRBJ2-4, with D possibly matching TRBD2 (7 bases). V shed 10 bases and J shed 0 bases, with 13 bases lying between them. The CDR3 consists of 14 residues. Germline assignment: CDR1 SEHNR and CDR2 FQNEAQ (reference sequence). CDR3 in DNA: TGTGCCACCGCGGGGGCCAAAGCCAAAAACATTCAGTACTTC. This sequence encodes CATAGAKAKNIQYF.

In regard to this clonotype: Its ends do not fully match the called genes, so a read error is possible. The chain employs TRBV7-6 and TRBJ2-3; D not resolved. CDR3 length equals 15 residues. CDR1 and CDR2 (germline): SGHVS, FNYEAQ. The CDR3 DNA reads as TGTGCCAGCAGACACCTGAATGGGCTAAGTGATACGCACTATTTT. It yields the protein CASRHLNGLSDTHYF.

In this sample, this clonotype turned up a few times. This sequence joins TRBV10-3 and TRBJ1-2; possible D gene TRBD1, 6 bases. Germline V gene sequence: CDR1 ENHRY, CDR2 SYGVKD. The CDR3 runs 17 residues. Deletions cut 0 bases from V and 3 bases from J, with 17 bases between. The CDR3: CAISESTTGRGHYGYTF. Written as DNA, the CDR3 is TGTGCCATCAGTGAGTCCACGACAGGAAGAGGGCACTATGGCTACACCTTC.

Concerning this clonotype itself: Just one base apart from a much larger clone, this may be a read error. The V gene is TRBV7-6, the J gene TRBJ2-2, with 7 bases identical to TRBD1. The length of the CDR3 is 17 residues. CDR1 SGHVS and CDR2 FNYEAQ come from the germline V gene. The junction had 8 bases not matched to a gene; V was cut back by 4 bases and J by 0 bases. Written as DNA, the CDR3 is TGTGCCAGCAGCTCCGCGCCCGGGACAGCGAACACCGGGGAGCTGTTTTTT. This gives the protein CASSSAPGTANTGELFF.

The sample holds a few counts of this clonotype. The V gene is TRBV6-6, the J gene TRBJ1-1; no definite D call. This CDR3 has 12 residues. Germline V lookup: CDR1 MNHNY, CDR2 SVGAGI (reference sequence). The V gene lost 5 bases and the J gene lost 6 bases, with 10 bases spanning the gap. Here the CDR3 reads CASSPGIAEAFF. CDR3 sequence (DNA): TGTGCCAGCAGTCCCGGTATCGCTGAAGCTTTCTTT.